This TCR beta chain appears in the sequencing data of a study of metastatic and nonmetastatic thyroid tumors. About the research overall: Where malignant and benign thyroid patients were concerned, repertoires were compared across blood and tumor or nodule tissue. Overall study results and limits: Patients with malignant thyroid tumors reportedly had significantly higher TCR beta diversity than those with benign nodules, in blood and tumor.

Source study methods: It was from CDR3 differences across clinicopathological groups that a distant-metastasis classifier for papillary thyroid cancer was built. TCRdb re-called clones from the PCR reads using MiXCR. The V and J calls come from TCRdb's annotation, not from the publication. Among 25,000 to 30,000 clones, roughly 15% were seen once, and the ten largest hold approximately 14%. No treatment of any kind had been given to any patient before thyroid surgery. This clone has ten or more counts. Its cognate antigen is unknown. This TCR was sampled from a male donor with papillary thyroid cancer or a benign thyroid nodule (not recorded which). Some clones in this sample may be carry-over from other donors' samples. The sequenced sample consisted of blood.

As DNA, the CDR3 is TGTGCCAGCAGTTACTCCGGACAGCGATTGAACACTGAAGCTTTCTTT. Its protein product is CASSYSGQRLNTEAFF. This chain links TRBV6-5 with TRBJ1-1; D perhaps matches TRBD1 (6 bases). The CDR3 contains 16 residues. V lost 0 bases, J lost 0 bases, and 11 bases lay in between. The V gene's germline CDR1 is MNHEY and CDR2 SVGAGI.